This T cell receptor (beta chain) is from a study of blood T cell repertoires in COVID-19. Overall study: COVID-19 samples from acute and convalescent phases originated in the United States, Italy and Spain. PBMCs, B-cell-depleted T cells, or T cells provided the cDNA or gDNA that made up the material.

This CDR3 has 13 residues. CDR1 is LNHDA and CDR2 is SQIVND in the germline V gene (reference sequence). The ends lost 6 bases at V and 3 bases at J; junction bases unmatched: 4. A single count supports this clone. How the authors handled the data: Amplification from reference gene primers served as the basis for estimated nucleated cell counts. Libraries were prepared by immunoSEQ multiplex PCR; TCRdb keeps only in-frame clonotypes and omits some of them. V and J calls and clone size come straight from that table; D and trimming were deduced from the DNA. The table records 77,000 or so clones, roughly 82% of them present only once.

The sequence derives from a woman older than 75 with active or convalescent COVID-19. The sample taken for sequencing was peripheral blood. This chain connects TRBV19 to TRBJ1-1; 7 bases map to TRBD1. CDR3 DNA: TGTGCCAGTAGCTATACAGGGGACACTGAAGCTTTCTTT. Translation gives CASSYTGDTEAFF.